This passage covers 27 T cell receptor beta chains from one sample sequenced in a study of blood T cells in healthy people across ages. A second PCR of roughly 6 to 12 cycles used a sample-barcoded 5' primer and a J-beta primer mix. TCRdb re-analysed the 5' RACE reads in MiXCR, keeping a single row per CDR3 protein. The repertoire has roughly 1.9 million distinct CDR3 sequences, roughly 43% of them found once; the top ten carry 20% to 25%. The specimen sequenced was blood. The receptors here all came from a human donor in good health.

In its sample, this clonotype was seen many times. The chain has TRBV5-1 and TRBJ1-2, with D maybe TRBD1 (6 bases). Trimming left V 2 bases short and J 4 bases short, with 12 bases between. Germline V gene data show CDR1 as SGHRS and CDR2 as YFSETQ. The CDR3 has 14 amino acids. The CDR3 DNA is TGCGCCAGCAGCTTATCGGGGGCAAGCTATGGCTACACCTTC. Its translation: CASSLSGASYGYTF.

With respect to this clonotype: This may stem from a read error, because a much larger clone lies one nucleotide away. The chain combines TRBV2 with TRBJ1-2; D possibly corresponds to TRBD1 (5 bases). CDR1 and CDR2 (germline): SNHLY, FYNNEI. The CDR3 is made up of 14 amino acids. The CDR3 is CASREEGGVYGYTF. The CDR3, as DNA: TGTGCCAGCAGGGAAGAAGGAGGGGTCTATGGCTACACCTTC. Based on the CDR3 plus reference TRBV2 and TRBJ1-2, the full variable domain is EPEVTQTPSHQVTQMGQEVILRCVPISNHLYFYWYRQILGQKVEFLVSFYNNEISEKSEIFDDQFSVERPDGSNFTLKIRSTKLEDSAMYFCASREEGGVYGYTFGSGTRLTVV.

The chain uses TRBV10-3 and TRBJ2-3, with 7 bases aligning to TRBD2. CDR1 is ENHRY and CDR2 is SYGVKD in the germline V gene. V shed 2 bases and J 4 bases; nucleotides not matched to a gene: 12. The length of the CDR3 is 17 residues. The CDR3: CAISERSSGVGADTQYF. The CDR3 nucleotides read TGTGCCATCAGTGAGCGAAGCAGCGGGGTTGGTGCAGATACGCAGTATTTT.

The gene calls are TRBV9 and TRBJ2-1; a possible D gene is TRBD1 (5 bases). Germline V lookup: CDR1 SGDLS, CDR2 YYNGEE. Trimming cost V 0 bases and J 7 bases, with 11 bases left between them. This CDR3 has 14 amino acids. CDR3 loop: CASSVASRGNEQFF. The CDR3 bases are TGTGCCAGCAGCGTAGCGTCAAGGGGTAATGAGCAGTTCTTC.

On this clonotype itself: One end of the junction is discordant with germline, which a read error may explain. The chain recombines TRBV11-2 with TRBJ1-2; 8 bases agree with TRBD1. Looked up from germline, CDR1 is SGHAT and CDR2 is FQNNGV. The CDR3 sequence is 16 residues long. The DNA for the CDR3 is TGTGCCAGCAGCTTAGATCTAGCAGGGGGCAACTATGGCCACACCTTC. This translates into CASSLDLAGGNYGHTF.

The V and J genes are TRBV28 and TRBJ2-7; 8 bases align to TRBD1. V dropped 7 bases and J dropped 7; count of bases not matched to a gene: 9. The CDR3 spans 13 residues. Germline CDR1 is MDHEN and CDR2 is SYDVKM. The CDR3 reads CASNTQGVREQYF. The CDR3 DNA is TGTGCCAGCAATACACAGGGGGTACGGGAGCAGTACTTC.

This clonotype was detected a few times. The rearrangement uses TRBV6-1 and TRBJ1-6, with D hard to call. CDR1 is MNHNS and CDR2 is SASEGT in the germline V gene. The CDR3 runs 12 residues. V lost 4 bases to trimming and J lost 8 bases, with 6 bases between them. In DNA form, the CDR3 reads TGTGCCAGCAGTGTTCGTGATTCACCCCTCCACTTT. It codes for CASSVRDSPLHF.

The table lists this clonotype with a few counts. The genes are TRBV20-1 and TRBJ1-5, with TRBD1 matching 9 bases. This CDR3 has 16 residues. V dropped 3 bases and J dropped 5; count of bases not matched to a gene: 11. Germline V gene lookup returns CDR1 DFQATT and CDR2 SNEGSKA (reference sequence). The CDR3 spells CSASAEGQGDHQPQHF. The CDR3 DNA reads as TGCAGTGCTAGTGCCGAGGGACAGGGTGATCATCAGCCCCAGCATTTT.

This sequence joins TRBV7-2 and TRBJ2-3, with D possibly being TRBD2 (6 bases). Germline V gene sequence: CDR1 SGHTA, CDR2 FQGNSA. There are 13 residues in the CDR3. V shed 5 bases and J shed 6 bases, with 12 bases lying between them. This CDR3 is CASSTGVWDTQYF. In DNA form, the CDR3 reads TGTGCCAGCAGCACGGGGGTTTGGGATACGCAGTATTTT.

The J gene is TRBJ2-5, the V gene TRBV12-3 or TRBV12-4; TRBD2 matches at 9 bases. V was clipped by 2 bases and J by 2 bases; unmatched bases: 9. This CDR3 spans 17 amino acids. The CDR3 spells CASSLFLTSGLQETQYF. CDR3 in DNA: TGTGCCAGCAGTTTATTTTTAACTAGCGGGCTTCAAGAGACCCAGTACTTC.

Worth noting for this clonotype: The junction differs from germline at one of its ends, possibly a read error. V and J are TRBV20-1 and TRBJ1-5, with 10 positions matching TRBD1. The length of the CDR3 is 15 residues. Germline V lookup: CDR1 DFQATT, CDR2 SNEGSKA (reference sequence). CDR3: CGAWDRTGGNQPQHF. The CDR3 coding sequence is TGCGGTGCTTGGGATCGGACAGGGGGAAATCAGCCCCAGCATTTT.

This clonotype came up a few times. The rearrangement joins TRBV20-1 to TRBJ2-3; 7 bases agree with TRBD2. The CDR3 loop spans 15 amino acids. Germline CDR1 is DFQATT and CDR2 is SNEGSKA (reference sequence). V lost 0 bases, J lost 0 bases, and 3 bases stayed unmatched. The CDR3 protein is CSARDRRGSTDTQYF. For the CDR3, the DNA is TGCAGTGCTAGAGATCGGCGGGGGAGCACAGATACGCAGTATTTT.

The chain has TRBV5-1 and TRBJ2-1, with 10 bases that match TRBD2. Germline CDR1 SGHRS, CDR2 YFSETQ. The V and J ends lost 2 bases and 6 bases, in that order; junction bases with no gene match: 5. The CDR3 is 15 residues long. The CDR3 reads CASSFLAGVGNEQFF. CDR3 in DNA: TGCGCCAGCAGCTTCCTAGCGGGGGTCGGCAATGAGCAGTTCTTC.

CDR3 amino acids: CASSRVVGSTDTQYF. The CDR3 DNA reads TGCGCCAGCAGCCGAGTTGTGGGTAGCACAGATACGCAGTATTTT. The V call is TRBV4-3, the J call TRBJ2-3; D is unclear. Germline V gene data show CDR1 as LGHNA and CDR2 as YSLEER. This CDR3 is built from 15 residues. Trimming took 4 bases from V and 0 from J, leaving 11 bases between them.

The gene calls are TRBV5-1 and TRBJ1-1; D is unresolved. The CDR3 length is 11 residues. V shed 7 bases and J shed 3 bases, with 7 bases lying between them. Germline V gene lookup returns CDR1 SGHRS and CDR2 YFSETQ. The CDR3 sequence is CASGSYTEAFF. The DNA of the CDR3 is TGCGCCAGCGGCTCGTACACTGAAGCTTTCTTT.

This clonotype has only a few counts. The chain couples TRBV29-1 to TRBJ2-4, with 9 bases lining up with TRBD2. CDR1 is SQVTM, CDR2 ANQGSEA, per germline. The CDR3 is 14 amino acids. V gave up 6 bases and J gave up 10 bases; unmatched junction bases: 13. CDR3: CSVGGVAGDRIQYF. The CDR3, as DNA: TGCAGCGTCGGTGGGGTAGCGGGGGACCGTATTCAGTACTTC. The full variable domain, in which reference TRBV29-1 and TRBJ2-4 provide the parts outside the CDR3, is SAVISQKPSRDICQRGTSLTIQCQVDSQVTMMFWYRQQPGQSLTLIATANQGSEATYESGFVIDKFPISRPNLTFSTLTVSNMSPEDSSIYLCSVGGVAGDRIQYFGAGTRLSVL.

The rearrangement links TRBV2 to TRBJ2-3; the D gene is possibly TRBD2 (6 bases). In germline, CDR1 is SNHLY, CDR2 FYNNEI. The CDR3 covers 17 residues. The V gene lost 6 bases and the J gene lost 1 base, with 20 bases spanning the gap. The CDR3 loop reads CASSITFQGLGTDTQYF. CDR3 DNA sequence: TGTGCCAGCAGCATTACGTTCCAGGGACTTGGCACAGATACGCAGTATTTT.

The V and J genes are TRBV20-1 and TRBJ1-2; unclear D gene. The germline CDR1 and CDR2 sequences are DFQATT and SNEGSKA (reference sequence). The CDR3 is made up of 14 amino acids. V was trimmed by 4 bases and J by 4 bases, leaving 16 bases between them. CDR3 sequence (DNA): TGCAGTGCTAATCTTGGAAGGTATAGCTATGGCTACACCTTC. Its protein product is CSANLGRYSYGYTF.

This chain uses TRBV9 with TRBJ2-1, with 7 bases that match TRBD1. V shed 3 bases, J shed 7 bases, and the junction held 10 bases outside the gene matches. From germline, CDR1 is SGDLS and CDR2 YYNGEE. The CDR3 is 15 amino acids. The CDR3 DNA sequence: TGTGCCAGCAGCGCAAGACGACAGGGACATAATGAGCAGTTCTTC. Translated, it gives CASSARRQGHNEQFF.

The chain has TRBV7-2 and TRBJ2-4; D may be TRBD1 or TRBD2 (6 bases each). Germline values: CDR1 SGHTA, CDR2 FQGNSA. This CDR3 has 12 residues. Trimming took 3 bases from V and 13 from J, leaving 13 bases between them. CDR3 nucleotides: TGTGCCAGCAGCTTCTCAAGGGGGGAGCAGTACTTC. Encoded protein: CASSFSRGEQYF.

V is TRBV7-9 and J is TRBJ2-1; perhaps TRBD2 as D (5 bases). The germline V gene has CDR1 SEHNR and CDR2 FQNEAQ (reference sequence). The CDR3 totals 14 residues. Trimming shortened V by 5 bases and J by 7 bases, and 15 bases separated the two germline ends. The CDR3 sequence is CASSPTSKSNEQFF. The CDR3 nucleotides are TGTGCCAGCAGCCCAACTAGTAAGAGTAATGAGCAGTTCTTC.

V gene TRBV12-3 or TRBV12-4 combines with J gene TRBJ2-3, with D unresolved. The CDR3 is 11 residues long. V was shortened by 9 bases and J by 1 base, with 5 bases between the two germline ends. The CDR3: CARARTDTQYF. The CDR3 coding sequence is TGTGCCAGAGCCCGCACAGATACGCAGTATTTT.

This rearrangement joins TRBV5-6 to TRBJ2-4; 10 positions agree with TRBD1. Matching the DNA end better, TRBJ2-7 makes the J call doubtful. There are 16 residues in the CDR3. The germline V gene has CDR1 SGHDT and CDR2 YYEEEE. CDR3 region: CASSLGWGTGVREQYF. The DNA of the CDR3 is TGTGCCAGCAGCTTGGGTTGGGGGACAGGGGTTCGCGAGCAGTACTTC.

CDR3 nucleotide sequence: TGCGCCAGCAGCCGATCCCGGGACACAGATACGCAGTATTTT. It translates to CASSRSRDTDTQYF. J is TRBJ2-3 and V is TRBV4-1, with D possibly being TRBD2 (5 bases). The CDR3 sequence is 14 residues long. Per germline, CDR1 MGHRA and CDR2 YSYEKL. Trimming took 4 bases from V and 2 from J, leaving 10 bases between them.

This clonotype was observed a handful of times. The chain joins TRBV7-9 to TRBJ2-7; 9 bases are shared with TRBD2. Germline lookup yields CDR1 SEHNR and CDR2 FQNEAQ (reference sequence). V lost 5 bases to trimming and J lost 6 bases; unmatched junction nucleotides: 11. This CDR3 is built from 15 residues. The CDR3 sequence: CASSPRASGEPEQYF. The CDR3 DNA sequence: TGTGCCAGCAGCCCAAGGGCTAGCGGGGAACCCGAGCAGTACTTC.

As DNA, the CDR3 is TGTGCCAGCAGTCGGACTAGCGGGGGGCCGTACTTC. As protein: CASSRTSGGPYF. This sequence joins TRBV12-3 or TRBV12-4 and TRBJ2-7; 14 bases are a match to TRBD2. V lost 5 bases to trimming and J lost 12 bases; unmatched junction nucleotides: 3. The CDR3 spans 12 residues.

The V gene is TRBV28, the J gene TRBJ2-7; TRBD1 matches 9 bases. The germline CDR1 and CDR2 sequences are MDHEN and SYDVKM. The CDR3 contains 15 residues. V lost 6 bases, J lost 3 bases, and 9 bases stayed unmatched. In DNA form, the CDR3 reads TGTGCCAGCAGCTCCGCCGGGACAGGGTACTACGAGCAGTACTTC. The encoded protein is CASSSAGTGYYEQYF.